This TCR beta chain was obtained from a study of beta chain bispecific antibodies for T cell cancers (dated by TCRdb to 2020 to 2023). Concerning the study at large: Healthy donor T cells were cocultured with T cell leukemia lines and bispecific antibodies, and TRBV sequencing of the surviving cells was then used to measure how much each TRBV family was depleted. On the cell surface, TRBV12 (TRBV12-3) was expressed by Jurkat cells, whereas TRBV5-5 was expressed by HPB-ALL cells.

Libraries incorporated unique molecular identifier barcodes, which were used to quantify clonotypes. Qiagen AllPrep DNA/RNA Micro kits were used to isolate total RNA, and an Agilent TapeStation was used to check RNA quality. TCR beta libraries were constructed by 5' RACE, in which cDNA synthesis was followed by two PCR steps with TCR beta constant-region gene-specific primers. Sequencing of the TCR beta libraries was done on an Illumina MiSeq platform. The source study handled its data this way. MIGEC, MiXCR and VDJtools were used to process the reads. To get a clonotype's frequency, the unique molecular identifiers belonging to that clonotype were divided by all unique molecular identifiers in the sample. Any TRBV gene that IMGT lists as a pseudogene or open reading frame, and is therefore nonfunctional, such as TRBV1, TRBV12-1 and TRBV21, was left out. The public reads were reprocessed in TCRdb via fastp at Q25 and MiXCR, keeping in-frame beta chains. Here each entry gathers all rows of one CDR3 protein and keeps the most common genes and DNA. TCRdb, not the authors, supplied the V and J calls. This sample holds around 15,000 distinct CDR3 sequences; about 2.2% were observed only once. The top ten constitute less than 9% of the sample.

V gives up 4 bases and J gives up 2 bases, and the segment between their germline ends measures 11 bases. The CDR3 has 14 amino acids, counting the end cysteine and phenylalanine. The kept DNA is CDR3 alone, 42 bases in frame from the first base. Sequences SEHNR (CDR1) and FQNEAQ (CDR2) are obtained from the germline V gene (reference sequence). Overall results and qualifications from the work: Cross-reactivity of the anti-TRBV5-5 antibody with TRBV5-6 was attributed to high sequence similarity between the two genes. Every sequenced sample contained a mix of leukemia cell line cells and normal T cells, and most targeted TRBV signal came from the leukemia cells rather than from the normal T cells.

For 2 to 3 days, T cells were expanded from blood mononuclear cells using either the anti-CD3 antibody OKT3 or CD3/CD28 Dynabeads. The expanded T cells were grown in RPMI 1640 containing roughly 9.7% fetal bovine serum, recombinant human IL-2 (about 100 IU/ml) and IL-7 (about 4.5 ng/ml). Each coculture contained some 5 x 10^4 normal T cells, some 5 x 10^4 target cells and bispecific antibody in roughly 100 ul and was incubated for approximately 16 hours at 37 degrees C. Each bispecific antibody was composed of two single-chain variable fragments, which were expressed in a single-chain diabody format with a His tag. The effector T cells were obtained from healthy human donors, with peripheral blood mononuclear cells isolated from leukapheresis samples by Ficoll density gradient centrifugation. There are many counts of this clonotype. Its binding antigen is unknown. No base quality values were provided; no much bigger clone lies one nucleotide off.

Sequenced sample: healthy donor T cells cultured with leukemia cells. The receptor was derived from a human donor in good health. Some clones in this sample may be carry-over from other donors' samples. The chain links TRBV7-9 with TRBJ1-1; the best D guess is TRBD1, with 5 bases matching. The CDR3 protein: CASSYGTDNTEAFF. The bases read TGTGCCAGCAGCTACGGGACCGATAACACTGAAGCTTTCTTT.